One sample yielded the 27 T cell receptor beta chains listed below, sequenced in a study of glioma-infiltrating T cells (dated by TCRdb to the mid-2010s). The sequencer was an Illumina MiSeq. TCR alpha and beta CDR3 regions were amplified with the iRepertoire nested amplicon-rescue multiplex PCR (arm-PCR) platform from RNA. TCRdb handled the public reads itself, with Q25 trimming in fastp and clone calling in MiXCR, and kept productive beta chains. Merged by CDR3 protein, the rows form single entries marked with the most common genes and DNA. The sample table lists tens of thousands of distinct CDR3 sequences, 20% to 25% of them with a count of one. The top ten constitute 6.7% of the sample. The sample consisted of glioma tissue, nonneoplastic brain tissue, or PBMCs (not recorded which). The source is a human donor with low-grade glioma or glioblastoma, undergoing nonglioma brain surgery, or in good health (not recorded which).

Concerning this clonotype: Its ends do not fully match the called genes, so a read error is possible. The gene calls are TRBV6-1 and TRBJ2-3, with D perhaps matching TRBD1 (6 bases). The CDR3 has 17 amino acids. Germline values: CDR1 MNHNS, CDR2 SASEGT. CDR3 amino acids: CASRDPSRDKSKDTQYF. DNA of the CDR3: TGTGCCAGCAGAGACCCTTCTCGGGACAAAAGCAAAGATACGCAGTATTTT.

This clonotype turned up a few times. The V gene is TRBV5-1, the J gene TRBJ1-2; 8 nucleotides agree with TRBD1. Germline CDR1 is SGHRS and CDR2 is YFSETQ. CDR3 size: 15 residues. Germline trimming cut 0 bases from V and 8 bases from J; bases unmatched to any gene: 9. CDR3 in DNA: TGCGCCAGCAGCTTGGCACAGGGGGAATTGAGCGGCTACACCTTC. It yields the protein CASSLAQGELSGYTF.

This clonotype came up a few times. The chain employs TRBV29-1 and TRBJ1-2; no firm D call. The CDR3 length is 12 residues. Trimming left V 2 bases short and J 6 bases short, with 10 bases between. CDR1 SQVTM and CDR2 ANQGSEA come from the germline V gene. The CDR3 reads CSVESNSHGYTF. Here the CDR3 DNA reads TGCAGCGTTGAAAGTAACAGCCATGGCTACACCTTC.

The V gene is TRBV12-3 or TRBV12-4, the J gene TRBJ2-6; unclear D gene. Trimming took 1 base from V and 1 from J, leaving 11 bases between them. The CDR3 consists of 17 residues. The CDR3 is CASSLGARASGANVLTF. In DNA form, the CDR3 reads TGTGCCAGCAGTTTAGGGGCCCGGGCTTCTGGGGCCAACGTCCTGACTTTC.

This clonotype was picked up a small number of times. V usage is TRBV19 and J usage is TRBJ2-7; TRBD2 matches 9 bases. The germline V gene encodes CDR1 LNHDA and CDR2 SQIVND (reference sequence). J gave up 2 bases and V 3 bases, and 5 bases lay outside the gene matches. This CDR3 is built from 15 residues. This CDR3 is CASSIGLALAYEQYF. As DNA, the CDR3 is TGTGCCAGTAGTATCGGACTAGCGTTGGCCTACGAGCAGTACTTC.

This clonotype was recorded many times. This rearrangement joins TRBV7-2 to TRBJ2-5; D gene ambiguous. V lost 1 base and J 3 bases, leaving 6 bases between the germline ends. CDR1 and CDR2 (germline): SGHTA, FQGNSA. The CDR3 extends over 13 amino acids. The CDR3 nucleotides read TGTGCCAGCAGCTTAGGGCCCAAAGAGACCCAGTACTTC. Amino acids: CASSLGPKETQYF.

This clonotype was detected ten times or more. The rearrangement joins TRBV6-1 to TRBJ2-1; D uncertain. The V gene's germline CDR1 is MNHNS and CDR2 SASEGT. The CDR3 is made up of 15 amino acids. V was cut by 1 base and J by 4 bases, with 11 bases left in between. CDR3 nucleotides: TGTGCCAGCAGTGAAGGCACATCCCGGTACAATGAGCAGTTCTTC. Its protein is CASSEGTSRYNEQFF.

This clonotype was found many times. The V and J genes are TRBV20-1 and TRBJ2-5; a weak D match, TRBD1 (6 bases). The CDR3 sequence is 14 residues long. Trimming removed 3 bases at V and 5 bases at J, with 16 bases between. Germline CDR1 reads DFQATT; CDR2 reads SNEGSKA (reference sequence). The CDR3, as DNA: TGCAGTGCTAGGGCCAGGCAGGGGATTGAGACCCAGTACTTC. Its protein is CSARARQGIETQYF.

This clonotype appeared many times. The chain couples TRBV6-6 to TRBJ1-2, with D possibly being TRBD1 (5 bases). The V end was cut by 2 bases, the J end by 8 bases, with 21 bases between. From germline, CDR1 is MNHNY and CDR2 SVGAGI (reference sequence). This CDR3 comprises 16 residues. CDR3: CASSYGEGRGPGGYTF. In DNA form, the CDR3 reads TGTGCCAGCAGTTACGGTGAGGGGAGAGGACCGGGCGGCTACACCTTC.

This clonotype was picked up many times. CDR3 in amino acids: CASSHRGARGNTIYF. CDR3 coding DNA: TGTGCCAGCAGCCATCGGGGGGCGAGAGGAAACACCATATATTTT. The chain employs TRBV3-1 and TRBJ1-3, with a tentative D call TRBD1 (6 bases). V gave up 3 bases and J gave up 4 bases, with 13 bases separating them. CDR1 is LGHDT, CDR2 YNNKEL, per germline (reference sequence). The CDR3 extends over 15 amino acids. The full variable domain, rest sourced from reference TRBV3-1 and TRBJ1-3, is DTAVSQTPKYLVTQMGNDKSIKCEQNLGHDTMYWYKQDSKKFLKIMFSYNNKELIINETVPNRFSPKSPDKAHLNLHINSLELGDSAVYFCASSHRGARGNTIYFGEGSWLTVV.

The chain uses TRBV10-3 and TRBJ1-4; 8 bases agree with TRBD1. V lost 6 bases, J lost 5 bases, and 5 bases stayed unmatched. The germline gives CDR1 ENHRY, CDR2 SYGVKD. The CDR3 runs to 14 residues. CDR3 amino acids: CAISRTGKNEKLFF. CDR3 DNA: TGTGCCATCAGCCGGACAGGGAAAAATGAAAAACTGTTTTTT.

This clonotype was observed a handful of times. The chain is built from TRBV7-9 and TRBJ2-3; tentatively, D is TRBD1 (5 bases). With 3 bases removed from V and 4 bases from J, the gap between germline ends came to 17 bases. This CDR3 comprises 16 residues. CDR1 is SEHNR, CDR2 FQNEAQ, per germline (reference sequence). This chain's CDR3 is CASSLGGAGMADTQYF. CDR3 DNA sequence: TGTGCCAGCAGCTTGGGTGGGGCAGGAATGGCAGATACGCAGTATTTT.

This clonotype has ten or more counts. V gene TRBV7-6 combines with J gene TRBJ1-2; weak D call: TRBD1 (5 bases). The germline V gene encodes CDR1 SGHVS and CDR2 FNYEAQ. Trimming took off 5 bases at V and 8 bases at J, with 15 bases between the two ends. CDR3 length: 13 amino acids. CDR3 sequence: CASSPRPRDGYTF. CDR3 nucleotides: TGTGCCAGCAGCCCCCGCCCGAGGGACGGCTACACCTTC.

Many counts were recorded for this clonotype. The rearrangement uses TRBV7-9 and TRBJ1-2, with D possibly being TRBD1 (6 bases). Trimming cost V 5 bases and J 5 bases, with 12 bases left between them. Germline values: CDR1 SEHNR, CDR2 FQNEAQ (reference sequence). This CDR3 comprises 13 residues. The CDR3 protein is CASSLDSYYGYTF. CDR3 bases: TGTGCCAGCAGCCTGGACAGTTATTATGGCTACACCTTC.

This clonotype was recorded at least ten times. The rearrangement links TRBV6-5 to TRBJ1-1; D gene uncertain. V dropped 2 bases and J dropped 3 bases, with 10 bases sitting between them. CDR3 length equals 14 residues. Germline V gives CDR1 MNHEY, CDR2 SVGAGI. The CDR3 DNA reads TGTGCCAGCAGTTACCGCAGGCAGGACACTGAAGCTTTCTTT. It yields the protein CASSYRRQDTEAFF.

This clonotype showed up just a few times. The rearrangement uses TRBV2 and TRBJ2-7; 9 bases line up with TRBD1. Germline V gene lookup returns CDR1 SNHLY and CDR2 FYNNEI. The ends lost 4 bases at V and 6 bases at J; junction bases unmatched: 10. This CDR3 comprises 15 residues. The CDR3 here is CASSARGQGPFEQYF. CDR3 bases: TGTGCCAGCAGTGCAAGGGGACAGGGTCCTTTCGAGCAGTACTTC.

On this clonotype itself: Germline and junction disagree at one end, which may indicate a read error. The genes are TRBV7-8 and TRBJ2-5; 8 bases fit TRBD2. The CDR3 totals 15 residues. CDR1 and CDR2 (germline): SGHVS, FQNEAQ. CDR3 DNA sequence: TGTACCAGCAGCTTAACCGGGACTAGGGAAGAGACCCAGTACTTC. Its translation is CTSSLTGTREETQYF.

As DNA, the CDR3 is TGTGCCAGCAAAGCTAGGGATTCGAGCAATCAGCCCCAGCATTTT. Its translation is CASKARDSSNQPQHF. The chain employs TRBV2 and TRBJ1-5, with unresolved D. Trimming cost V 7 bases and J 1 base, with 14 bases left between them. The CDR3 has 15 amino acids. CDR1 and CDR2 (germline): SNHLY, FYNNEI. The whole variable domain, filled in from reference TRBV2 and TRBJ1-5, reads EPEVTQTPSHQVTQMGQEVILRCVPISNHLYFYWYRQILGQKVEFLVSFYNNEISEKSEIFDDQFSVERPDGSNFTLKIRSTKLEDSAMYFCASKARDSSNQPQHFGDGTRLSIL.

With respect to this clonotype: This could be a read error, since a much larger clone is one nucleotide away. V and J are TRBV7-9 and TRBJ2-3; possibly TRBD1 for D (5 bases). The V end was cut by 5 bases, the J end by 1 base, with 10 bases between. This CDR3 has 14 residues. Germline loops: CDR1 SEHNR, CDR2 FQNEAQ (reference sequence). Written as DNA, the CDR3 is TGTGCCAGCAGCCTCGGACACGGCACAGATACGCAGTATTTT. The encoded protein is CASSLGHGTDTQYF.

This clonotype came up many times. The genes are TRBV4-1 and TRBJ2-7, with 11 bases that match TRBD2. Germline V CDR1 and CDR2: MGHRA, YSYEKL. The CDR3 is made up of 16 amino acids. V was pared by 2 bases and J by 4 bases, with 7 bases of the junction left unmatched. CDR3 DNA: TGCGCCAGCAGCCAACAGATAGCGGGAGGGAGATACGAGCAGTACTTC. As protein: CASSQQIAGGRYEQYF.

At least ten counts were recorded for this clonotype. The V gene is TRBV20-1, the J gene TRBJ2-7, with D possibly matching TRBD2 (5 bases). The length of the CDR3 is 14 residues. V was cut by 3 bases and J by 2 bases, with 14 bases left in between. Germline lookup yields CDR1 DFQATT and CDR2 SNEGSKA (reference sequence). The CDR3 DNA sequence: TGCAGTGCTAGCAAGGACTTCCCGACCTACGAGCAGTACTTC. Translation: CSASKDFPTYEQYF.

This clonotype showed up just a few times. V is TRBV3-1 and J is TRBJ2-7, with D possibly matching TRBD1 (5 bases). Germline-derived CDR1 and CDR2 are LGHDT and YNNKEL (reference sequence). This CDR3 comprises 16 residues. Trimming stripped 2 bases from V and 1 base from J, with 15 bases between. The CDR3 loop is CASSQRGTPKSYEQYF. CDR3 bases: TGTGCCAGCAGCCAAAGGGGCACCCCTAAATCCTACGAGCAGTACTTC.

Ten or more counts support this clonotype. This chain uses TRBV20-1 with TRBJ2-7; D is perhaps TRBD1 or TRBD2 (5 bases each). The length of the CDR3 is 15 residues. Germline values: CDR1 DFQATT, CDR2 SNEGSKA (reference sequence). With 1 base removed from V and 7 bases from J, the gap between germline ends came to 20 bases. This chain's CDR3 is CSARGRGRDPGEQYF. The CDR3 nucleotides are TGCAGTGCTAGAGGAAGGGGCCGGGATCCCGGGGAGCAGTACTTC.

About this clonotype itself: A single base separates this from a much larger clone, so it may be a read error. The V gene is TRBV6-2 or TRBV6-3, the J gene TRBJ2-3; TRBD1 matches at 8 bases. This CDR3 contains 16 residues. CDR1 is MNHEY and CDR2 is SVGEGT in the germline V gene. Trimming at V came to 11 bases and at J to 2 bases, leaving 15 bases not matched to a gene. The CDR3 is CAGNYGQGGSTDTQYF. In nucleotides, the CDR3 is TGTGCCGGCAACTACGGACAGGGCGGGTCCACAGATACGCAGTATTTT.

In regard to this clonotype: The junction and the germline gene differ at one end; a read error may be behind it. The V gene is TRBV12-3 or TRBV12-4, the J gene TRBJ2-3, with 7 bases fitting TRBD2. The CDR3 length is 15 residues. CDR3 residues: CASAAQAGVGDTRYF. The CDR3 DNA follows: TGTGCCAGCGCCGCTCAGGCGGGAGTGGGAGATACGCGGTATTTT.

This clonotype was found a few times. The chain couples TRBV11-2 to TRBJ2-7; either TRBD1 or TRBD2 may fit D (5 bases each). Germline V CDR1 and CDR2: SGHAT, FQNNGV. This CDR3 spans 16 amino acids. Deletions cut 2 bases from V and 4 bases from J, with 18 bases between. The CDR3 region is CASSLHSTRGSYEQYF. DNA of the CDR3: TGTGCCAGCAGCTTACATTCCACGAGGGGCTCATACGAGCAGTACTTC.

Details on this clonotype: One end of the junction varies from germline; a read error may be responsible. The V gene is TRBV10-1, the J gene TRBJ2-3, with 10 bases lining up with TRBD1. The CDR3 loop spans 15 amino acids. Per germline, CDR1 WNHNN and CDR2 SYGVQD (reference sequence). The CDR3 region has the DNA TGCACCAGCAGTGAGTCAAGGACAGGGGGAGATAGGCAGTATTTT. This translates into CTSSESRTGGDRQYF.